The next 27 T cell receptor beta chains were all read from a single sample in a study of beta chain features in type 1 diabetes. Expressed TCRB transcripts were sequenced because the isolated RNA had all been reverse transcribed beforehand. Profiled with immunoSEQ multiplex PCR; TCRdb holds only in-frame clones, not every one. The sample holds under 300,000 clones; around 25% are singletons and the top ten take over 0.01%. The antigens for these receptors are not known. Study-level points and caveats: A moderate, significant TCRB CDR3 shortening appeared in type 1 diabetes across four CD4+ subsets.

Material for sequencing was naive CD4+ T cells from blood. The receptors stem from a woman aged 25 to 45 with type 1 diabetes.

This sequence joins TRBV27 and TRBJ2-7; D is ambiguous. Germline CDR1 and CDR2: MNHEY and SMNVEV (reference sequence). Trimming took 2 bases from V and 7 from J, leaving 12 bases between them. This CDR3 comprises 13 residues. CDR3 residues: CASSLVTSSEQYF. The CDR3 region has the DNA TGTGCCAGCAGTTTAGTGACAAGTTCGGAGCAGTACTTC.

This rearrangement joins TRBV4-2 to TRBJ1-1; D not resolved. V was pared by 4 bases and J by 5 bases, with 11 bases between. In germline, CDR1 is LGHNA, CDR2 YNFKEQ. The CDR3 has 13 amino acids. In nucleotides, the CDR3 is TGTGCCAGCAGCCCCGTTGACGGGACTGAAGCTTTCTTT. This sequence encodes CASSPVDGTEAFF.

This sequence joins TRBV5-1 and TRBJ2-1, with D perhaps matching TRBD2 (7 bases). Between the trimmed V and J ends, which lost 7 bases and 7 bases, there was a span of 15 bases. CDR1 SGHRS and CDR2 YFSETQ come from the germline V gene. This CDR3 has 13 amino acids. In DNA, the CDR3 is TGCGCCAGCGAGCCGGGGGGCGGGAATGAGCAGTTCTTC. It codes for CASEPGGGNEQFF.

This clone was observed a handful of times. The rearrangement uses TRBV19 and TRBJ2-7, with 8 positions matching TRBD2. The germline CDR1 and CDR2 sequences are LNHDA and SQIVND (reference sequence). This CDR3 is built from 13 residues. Trimming removed 6 bases from V and 5 bases from J; junction bases left unmatched: 6. The CDR3 DNA reads TGTGCCAGTAGCACGGGACTAGGTAACGAGCAGTACTTC. Residues: CASSTGLGNEQYF.

The V gene is TRBV28, the J gene TRBJ2-7; the D is unclear. V gave up 3 bases and J gave up 0 bases, with 6 bases separating them. The CDR3 is 13 residues long. Per the germline V gene, CDR1 is MDHEN and CDR2 is SYDVKM. CDR3 in amino acids: CASSFPNSYEQYF. In DNA, the CDR3 is TGTGCCAGCAGTTTTCCCAACTCCTACGAGCAGTACTTC.

The chain links TRBV28 to TRBJ2-7; TRBD1 might be the D (5 bases). This CDR3 has 16 residues. Trimming stripped 7 bases from V and 0 bases from J, with 19 bases between. Germline values: CDR1 MDHEN, CDR2 SYDVKM. CDR3 in amino acids: CASKLETESSSYEQYF. CDR3 bases: TGTGCCAGCAAGCTTGAGACAGAGTCGAGCTCCTACGAGCAGTACTTC.

The rearrangement links TRBV19 to TRBJ2-4; TRBD2 might be the D (6 bases). Germline lookup yields CDR1 LNHDA and CDR2 SQIVND (reference sequence). There are 10 residues in the CDR3. V lost 8 bases and J 7 bases, leaving 6 bases between the germline ends. The CDR3 loop reads CASRGNIQYF. The CDR3 coding sequence is TGTGCCAGTCGGGGGAACATTCAGTACTTC.

The J gene is TRBJ2-1, the V gene TRBV5-1, with TRBD2 identical over 11 bases. This CDR3 has 15 residues. J gave up 6 bases and V 3 bases, and 5 bases lay outside the gene matches. Looked up from germline, CDR1 is SGHRS and CDR2 is YFSETQ. CDR3: CASSYGLAGSNEQFF. CDR3 in DNA: TGCGCCAGCAGCTACGGACTAGCGGGTAGCAATGAGCAGTTCTTC.

This clone was detected a few times. The gene calls are TRBV28 and TRBJ2-1; no reliable D call. Trimming left V 9 bases short and J 4 bases short, with 7 bases between. The CDR3 length is 11 residues. Per germline, CDR1 MDHEN and CDR2 SYDVKM. CDR3 sequence: CASADYNEQFF. The CDR3 DNA reads TGTGCCAGTGCGGATTACAATGAGCAGTTCTTC.

In its sample, this clone was seen a few times. V usage is TRBV2 and J usage is TRBJ2-5, with TRBD2 as a possible D gene (6 bases). CDR3 size: 14 residues. The germline V and J ends were trimmed by 7 bases and 5 bases, with 17 bases remaining between them. Germline V gives CDR1 SNHLY, CDR2 FYNNEI. The CDR3 DNA reads as TGTGCCAGCATGGGGACTCGAGCGGCCGAGACCCAGTACTTC. As protein: CASMGTRAAETQYF.

For this clone: One junction end disagrees with the germline gene, perhaps due to a read error. This chain joins TRBV5-1 and TRBJ1-2; D is possibly TRBD1 (5 bases). There are 12 residues in the CDR3. Germline CDR1 is SGHRS and CDR2 is YFSETQ. The CDR3 protein is CASSLEGRDGSF. The CDR3 DNA follows: TGCGCCAGCAGCTTGGAAGGGAGGGACGGTTCCTTC.

The chain uses TRBV9 and TRBJ2-3, with 11 positions matching TRBD2. J gave up 11 bases and V 0 bases, and 2 bases lay outside the gene matches. This CDR3 has 13 amino acids. CDR1 SGDLS and CDR2 YYNGEE come from the germline V gene. The CDR3 bases are TGTGCCAGCAGCGTAGCTACTAGCGGGAGGCAGTATTTT. Translation gives CASSVATSGRQYF.

V and J are TRBV5-1 and TRBJ2-2; 8 positions agree with TRBD2. The CDR3 extends over 16 amino acids. CDR1 and CDR2 from the germline V gene are SGHRS and YFSETQ. Trimming took 2 bases from V and 2 from J; bases not matched to a gene: 5. CDR3 in DNA: TGCGCCAGCAGCTTTTGGCTAGCGGGTAACACCGGGGAGCTGTTTTTT. Its translation: CASSFWLAGNTGELFF.

The rearrangement links TRBV5-1 to TRBJ2-1; 8 bases are shared with TRBD1. J gave up 6 bases and V 0 bases, and 2 bases lay outside the gene matches. From germline, CDR1 is SGHRS and CDR2 YFSETQ. This CDR3 is built from 14 residues. CDR3 region: CASSLDGQGNEQFF. CDR3 sequence (DNA): TGCGCCAGCAGCTTGGACGGACAGGGCAATGAGCAGTTCTTC.

Details on this clone: One junction end disagrees with the germline gene, perhaps due to a read error. This sequence joins TRBV7-7 and TRBJ1-5, with 11 bases that match TRBD1. The CDR3 covers 15 residues. The germline gives CDR1 SSHAT, CDR2 FNYEAQ (reference sequence). CDR3 loop: CASSSGTGGNQPQHF. CDR3 DNA sequence: TGTGCTAGCAGCTCCGGGACAGGGGGTAATCAGCCCCAGCATTTT. The full variable domain, its missing parts supplied by reference TRBV7-7 and TRBJ1-5, is GAGVSQSPRYKVTKRGQDVTLRCDPISSHATLYWYQQALGQGPEFLTYFNYEAQPDKSGLPSDRFSAERPEGSISTLTIQRTEQRDSAMYRCASSSGTGGNQPQHFGDGTRLSIL.

This rearrangement joins TRBV9 to TRBJ2-3; D perhaps matches TRBD1 (6 bases). CDR3 size: 15 residues. Trimming stripped 0 bases from V and 3 bases from J, with 11 bases between. Germline V gives CDR1 SGDLS, CDR2 YYNGEE. The CDR3: CASSVVGAETDTQYF. CDR3 nucleotides: TGTGCCAGCAGCGTAGTGGGGGCAGAGACAGATACGCAGTATTTT.

The chain carries TRBV5-1 and TRBJ2-7, with TRBD2 as a possible D gene (7 bases). The CDR3 is 15 amino acids. Germline CDR1 and CDR2: SGHRS and YFSETQ. Trimming removed 3 bases at V and 2 bases at J, with 15 bases between. CDR3 in amino acids: CASSSWGGATYEQYF. DNA of the CDR3: TGCGCCAGCAGCTCGTGGGGGGGGGCGACCTACGAGCAGTACTTC.

Here the CDR3 reads CASSPDRGRQPQHF. The CDR3 DNA follows: TGTGCCAGCAGCCCTGACAGGGGCCGGCAGCCCCAGCATTTT. V is TRBV7-8 and J is TRBJ1-5; 8 bases agree with TRBD1. This CDR3 is built from 14 residues. Germline V gene lookup returns CDR1 SGHVS and CDR2 FQNEAQ. V shed 5 bases, J shed 7 bases, and the junction held 7 bases outside the gene matches. The full variable domain, completed using reference TRBV7-8 and TRBJ1-5, is GAGVSQSPRYKVAKRGQDVALRCDPISGHVSLFWYQQALGQGPEFLTYFQNEAQLDKSGLPSDRFFAERPEGSVSTLKIQRTQQEDSAVYLCASSPDRGRQPQHFGDGTRLSIL.

The chain employs TRBV6-5 and TRBJ2-3, with TRBD2 identical over 9 bases. The CDR3 runs to 16 residues. The germline V gene encodes CDR1 MNHEY and CDR2 SVGAGI. J gave up 7 bases and V 0 bases, and 8 bases lay outside the gene matches. The CDR3 nucleotides are TGTGCCAGCAGTTACTCGGGGACTAGCAACCCACATACGCAGTATTTT. It specifies CASSYSGTSNPHTQYF.

The chain has TRBV4-2 and TRBJ2-7, with 9 bases fitting TRBD1. This CDR3 comprises 15 residues. The germline gives CDR1 LGHNA, CDR2 YNFKEQ. The trim removed 0 bases at V and 6 bases at J, leaving 6 bases unmatched. CDR3 amino acids: CASSQDGTGFLEQYF. As DNA, the CDR3 is TGTGCCAGCAGCCAAGACGGGACAGGGTTCCTCGAGCAGTACTTC.

This clone was found a few times. The CDR3 is CASSLRTTYEQYF. Written as DNA, the CDR3 is TGTGCCAGCAGCTTAAGGACAACCTACGAGCAGTACTTC. The gene calls are TRBV7-9 and TRBJ2-7; weak D call: TRBD1 (5 bases). Deletions cut 2 bases from V and 2 bases from J, with 7 bases between. There are 13 residues in the CDR3. Germline V lookup: CDR1 SEHNR, CDR2 FQNEAQ (reference sequence).

V and J are TRBV27 and TRBJ1-1, with 7 positions matching TRBD1. CDR3 length: 14 amino acids. V trimming: 8 bases; J trimming: 0 bases; junction bases outside the gene matches: 6. Per the germline V gene, CDR1 is MNHEY and CDR2 is SMNVEV (reference sequence). CDR3 DNA: TGTGCCAGCGTTTCAGGGGGTATGAACACTGAAGCTTTCTTT. It translates to CASVSGGMNTEAFF.

The rearrangement links TRBV30 to TRBJ2-7; D might be TRBD2 (6 bases). The V gene's germline CDR1 is GTSNPN and CDR2 SVGIG (reference sequence). This CDR3 comprises 14 residues. The V end lost 0 bases, the J end lost 2 bases, and 11 bases lay between the germline ends. CDR3 sequence (DNA): TGTGCCTGGAGTGTACTAGCCGACCCCTACGAGCAGTACTTC. As protein: CAWSVLADPYEQYF.

This clone was seen a handful of times. The chain joins TRBV4-2 to TRBJ1-1; D remains ambiguous. This CDR3 has 13 amino acids. The V gene's germline CDR1 is LGHNA and CDR2 YNFKEQ. V gave up 0 bases and J gave up 8 bases, with 10 bases separating them. This chain's CDR3 is CASSQDSVQEAFF. CDR3 DNA: TGTGCCAGCAGCCAAGATAGTGTCCAAGAAGCTTTCTTT.

The chain recombines TRBV4-1 with TRBJ1-5; 11 bases line up with TRBD1. CDR3 length: 20 amino acids. V was clipped by 4 bases and J by 2 bases; unmatched bases: 16. Germline values: CDR1 MGHRA, CDR2 YSYEKL. CDR3 nucleotides: TGCGCCAGCAGCCTGGAGCCCCGGGACAGGGGGTATGTGGGCAATCAGCCCCAGCATTTT. It yields the protein CASSLEPRDRGYVGNQPQHF.

V gene TRBV18 combines with J gene TRBJ2-2; no clear D. The V and J ends lost 0 bases and 3 bases respectively, with 5 bases between them. The germline V gene has CDR1 KGHSH and CDR2 LQKENI. CDR3 length equals 14 residues. CDR3 loop: CASSPPLDTGELFF. The CDR3 bases are TGTGCCAGCTCACCACCCCTAGACACCGGGGAGCTGTTTTTT.

The gene calls are TRBV27 and TRBJ2-3; D perhaps matches TRBD2 (5 bases). The CDR3 totals 13 residues. Germline-derived CDR1 and CDR2 are MNHEY and SMNVEV (reference sequence). Between the trimmed V and J ends, which lost 8 bases and 1 base, there was a span of 10 bases. CDR3 in amino acids: CASGGLGTDTQYF. In nucleotides, the CDR3 is TGTGCCAGCGGTGGACTGGGCACAGATACGCAGTATTTT.